This TCR beta chain is from a study of cytomegalovirus exposure and HLA in healthy donors. As for this clone: The antigen is unknown.

Study observations and caveats: Certain indistinguishable V segments, among them TRBV6-2 and TRBV6-3, were excluded. Researchers reported from a later analysis that most CMV-associated TCR beta chains appeared HLA-restricted. It is likely that the observed cluster of highly shared sequence variants was a sequencing artifact. In a later analysis, across HLA loci, associated TCR counts were highest for DRB1, lowest for HLA-C.

The primer mix had 60 Vbeta and 13 Jbeta primers. Profiling relied on immunoSEQ multiplex PCR, and the TCRdb table lists in-frame clones only, not all of them. The table lists 85,000 to 90,000 clones, around 64% of them singletons. The germline V gene encodes CDR1 LGHNA and CDR2 YNFKEQ. CDR3 length equals 14 residues. V lost 1 base, J lost 4 bases, and 2 bases stayed unmatched. Source material: PBMCs. The sequence came from a man aged 25 to 45 in good health and CMV-seronegative. V and J are TRBV4-2 and TRBJ2-7; TRBD1 matches 9 bases. CDR3 sequence reads: CASSQGTGEYEQYF. Written as DNA, the CDR3 is TGTGCCAGCAGCCAAGGGACAGGGGAGTACGAGCAGTACTTC.